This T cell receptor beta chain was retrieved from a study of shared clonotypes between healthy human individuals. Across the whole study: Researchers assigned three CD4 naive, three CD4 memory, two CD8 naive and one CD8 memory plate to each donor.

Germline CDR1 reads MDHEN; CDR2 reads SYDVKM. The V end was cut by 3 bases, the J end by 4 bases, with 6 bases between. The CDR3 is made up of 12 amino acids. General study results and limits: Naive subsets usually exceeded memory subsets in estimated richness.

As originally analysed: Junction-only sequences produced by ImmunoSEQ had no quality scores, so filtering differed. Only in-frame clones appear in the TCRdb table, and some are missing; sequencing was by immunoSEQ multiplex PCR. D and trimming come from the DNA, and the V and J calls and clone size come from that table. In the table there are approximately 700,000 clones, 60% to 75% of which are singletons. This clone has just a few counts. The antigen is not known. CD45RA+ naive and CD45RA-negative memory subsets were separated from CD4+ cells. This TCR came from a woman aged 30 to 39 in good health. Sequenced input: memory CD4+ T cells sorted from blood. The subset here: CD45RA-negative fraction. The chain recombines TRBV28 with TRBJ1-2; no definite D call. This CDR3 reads CASSFSRYGYTF. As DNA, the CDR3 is TGTGCCAGCAGTTTCTCCCGCTATGGCTACACCTTC.